This T cell receptor beta chain was observed in a study of CD8+CD57+ T cells in acquired aplastic anemia. Looking at the study overall: Recorded DNA amounts for sorted CD4+ and CD8+ cells had an average of 3.2 ug.

On this clonotype itself: What it binds is unknown.

CDR3 and TCR beta VDJ profiling relied on genomic DNA as the template. TCRdb analysed the reads with MiXCR anew, one entry per CDR3 protein. The data contain 260,000 or so distinct CDR3 sequences, more than 40% of them singletons. General observations from the study: A significant difference in CD8+ Simpson's diversity between patients and controls was not found.

The trim removed 6 bases at V and 2 bases at J, leaving 3 bases unmatched. This CDR3 is built from 14 residues. Germline V lookup: CDR1 WNHNN, CDR2 SYGVQD (reference sequence). Flow cytometry had shown expanded CD8+CD57+ cells in the patients chosen for sequencing. All patients had severe acquired aplastic anemia. The source is a human donor with aplastic anemia. Sequencing input: sorted CD4+, CD8+, or CD8+CD57+ T cells (not recorded which) from PBMCs. This rearrangement joins TRBV10-1 to TRBJ1-2; 10 nucleotides agree with TRBD1. CDR3 DNA: TGCGCCAGCAGCGCGGGACAGGGGAACTATGGCTACACCTTC. Translating it yields CASSAGQGNYGYTF.